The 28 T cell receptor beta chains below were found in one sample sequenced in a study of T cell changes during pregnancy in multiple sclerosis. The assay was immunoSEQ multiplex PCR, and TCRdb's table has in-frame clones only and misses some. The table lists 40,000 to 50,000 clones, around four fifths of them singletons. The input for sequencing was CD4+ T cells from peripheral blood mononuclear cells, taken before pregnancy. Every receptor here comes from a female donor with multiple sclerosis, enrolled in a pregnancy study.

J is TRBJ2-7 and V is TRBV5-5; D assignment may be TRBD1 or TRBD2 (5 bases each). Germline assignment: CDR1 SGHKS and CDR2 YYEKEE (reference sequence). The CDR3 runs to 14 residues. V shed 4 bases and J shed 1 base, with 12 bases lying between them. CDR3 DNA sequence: TGTGCCAGCAGCGTGGACACGGGATCCTACGAGCAGTACTTC. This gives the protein CASSVDTGSYEQYF.

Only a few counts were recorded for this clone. CDR3 coding DNA: TGTGCCAGCAGCCTACAGGGGGCGGTTCAGCCCCAGCATTTT. It yields the protein CASSLQGAVQPQHF. The gene calls are TRBV2 and TRBJ1-5, with TRBD1 matching 9 bases. V lost 6 bases, J lost 6 bases, and 6 bases stayed unmatched. Germline values: CDR1 SNHLY, CDR2 FYNNEI. The CDR3 loop spans 14 amino acids.

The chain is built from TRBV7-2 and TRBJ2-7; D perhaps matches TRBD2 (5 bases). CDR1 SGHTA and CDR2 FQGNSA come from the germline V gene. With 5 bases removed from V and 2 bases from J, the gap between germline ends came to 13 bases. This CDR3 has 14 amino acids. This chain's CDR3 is CASSEGGGPYEQYF. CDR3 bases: TGTGCCAGCAGCGAAGGAGGCGGTCCCTACGAGCAGTACTTC.

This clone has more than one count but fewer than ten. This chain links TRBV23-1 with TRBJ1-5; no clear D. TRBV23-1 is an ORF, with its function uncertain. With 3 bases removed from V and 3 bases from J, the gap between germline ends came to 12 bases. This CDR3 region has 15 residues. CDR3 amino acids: CASSHLQPYNQPQHF. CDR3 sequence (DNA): TGCGCCAGCAGTCACTTACAGCCCTACAATCAGCCCCAGCATTTT.

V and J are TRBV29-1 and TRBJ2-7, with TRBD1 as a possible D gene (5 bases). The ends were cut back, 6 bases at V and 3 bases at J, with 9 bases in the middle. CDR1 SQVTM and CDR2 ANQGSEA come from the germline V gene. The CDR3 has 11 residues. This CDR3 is CSVSQGYEQYF. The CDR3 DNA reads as TGCAGCGTGTCCCAGGGCTACGAGCAGTACTTC.

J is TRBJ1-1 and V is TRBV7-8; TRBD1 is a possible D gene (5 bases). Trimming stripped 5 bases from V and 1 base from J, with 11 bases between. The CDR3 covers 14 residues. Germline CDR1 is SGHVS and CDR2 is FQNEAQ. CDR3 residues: CASSPGHQNTEAFF. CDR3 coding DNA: TGTGCCAGCAGCCCCGGACATCAGAACACTGAAGCTTTCTTT.

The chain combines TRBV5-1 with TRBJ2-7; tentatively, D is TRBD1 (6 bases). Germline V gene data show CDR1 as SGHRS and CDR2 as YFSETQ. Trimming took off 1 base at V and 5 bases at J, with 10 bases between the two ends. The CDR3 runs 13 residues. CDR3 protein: CASSLWQGHEQYF. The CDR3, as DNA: TGCGCCAGCAGCTTGTGGCAGGGGCACGAGCAGTACTTC.

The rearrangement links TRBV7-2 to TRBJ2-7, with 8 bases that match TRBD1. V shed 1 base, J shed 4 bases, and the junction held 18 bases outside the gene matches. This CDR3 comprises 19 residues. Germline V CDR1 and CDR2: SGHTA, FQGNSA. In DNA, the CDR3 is TGTGCCAGCAGCTTAGGCCTCAGGGGGCTAAGGTTCCAAAGATACGAGCAGTACTTC. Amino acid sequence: CASSLGLRGLRFQRYEQYF.

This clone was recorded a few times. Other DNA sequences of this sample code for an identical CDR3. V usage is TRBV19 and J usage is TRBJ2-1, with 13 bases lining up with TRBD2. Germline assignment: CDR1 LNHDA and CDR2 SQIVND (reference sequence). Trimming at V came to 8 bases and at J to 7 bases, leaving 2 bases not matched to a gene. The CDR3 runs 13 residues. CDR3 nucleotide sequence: TGTGCCAGTCGACTAGCGGGGGGAAATGAGCAGTTCTTC. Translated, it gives CASRLAGGNEQFF.

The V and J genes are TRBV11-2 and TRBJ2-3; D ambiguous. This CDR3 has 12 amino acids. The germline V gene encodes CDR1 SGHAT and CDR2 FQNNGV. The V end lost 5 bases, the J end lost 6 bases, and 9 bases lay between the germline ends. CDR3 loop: CASSRQSDTQYF. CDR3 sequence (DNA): TGTGCCAGCAGCCGTCAGTCCGATACGCAGTATTTT.

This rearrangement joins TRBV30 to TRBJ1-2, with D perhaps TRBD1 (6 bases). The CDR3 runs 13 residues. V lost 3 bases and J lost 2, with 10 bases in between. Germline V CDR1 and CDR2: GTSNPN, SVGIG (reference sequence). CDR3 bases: TGTGCCTGGAGGGGGGGGCTGAACTATGGCTACACCTTC. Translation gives CAWRGGLNYGYTF.

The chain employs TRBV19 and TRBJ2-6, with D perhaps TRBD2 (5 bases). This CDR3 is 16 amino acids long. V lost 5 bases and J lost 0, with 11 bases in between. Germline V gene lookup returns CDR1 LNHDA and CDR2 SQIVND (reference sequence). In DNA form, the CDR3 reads TGTGCCAGTAGTCGGGGATCGAGCTCTGGGGCCAACGTCCTGACTTTC. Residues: CASSRGSSSGANVLTF. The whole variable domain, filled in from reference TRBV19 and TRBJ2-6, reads DGGITQSPKYLFRKEGQNVTLSCEQNLNHDAMYWYRQDPGQGLRLIYYSQIVNDFQKGDIAEGYSVSREKKESFPLTVTSAQKNPTAFYLCASSRGSSSGANVLTFGAGSRLTVL.

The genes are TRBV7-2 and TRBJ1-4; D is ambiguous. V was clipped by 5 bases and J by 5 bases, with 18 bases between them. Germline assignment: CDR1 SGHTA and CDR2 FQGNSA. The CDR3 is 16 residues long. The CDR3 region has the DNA TGTGCCAGCAGCCGGGTCCCAGTCCAATCAAATGAAAAACTGTTTTTT. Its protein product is CASSRVPVQSNEKLFF.

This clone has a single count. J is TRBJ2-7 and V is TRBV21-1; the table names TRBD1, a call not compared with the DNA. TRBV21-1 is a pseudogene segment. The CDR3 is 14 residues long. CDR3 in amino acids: CASRATGVVDEQYF. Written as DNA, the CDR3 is TGTGCCAGCAGAGCGACAGGGGTCGTCGACGAGCAGTACTTC.

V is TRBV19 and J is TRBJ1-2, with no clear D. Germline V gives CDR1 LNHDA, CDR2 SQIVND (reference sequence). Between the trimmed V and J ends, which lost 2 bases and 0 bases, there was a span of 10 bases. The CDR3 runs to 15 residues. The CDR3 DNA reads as TGTGCCAGTAGTATATTCACCCGGGCTAACTATGGCTACACCTTC. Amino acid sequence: CASSIFTRANYGYTF.

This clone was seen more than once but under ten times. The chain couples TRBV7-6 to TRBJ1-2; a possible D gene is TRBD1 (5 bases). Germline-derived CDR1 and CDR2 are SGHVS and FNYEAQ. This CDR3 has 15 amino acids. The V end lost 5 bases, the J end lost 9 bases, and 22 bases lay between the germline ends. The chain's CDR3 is CASSPQTAALVRYTF. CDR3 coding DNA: TGTGCCAGCAGCCCGCAGACAGCTGCTTTGGTCCGCTACACCTTC.

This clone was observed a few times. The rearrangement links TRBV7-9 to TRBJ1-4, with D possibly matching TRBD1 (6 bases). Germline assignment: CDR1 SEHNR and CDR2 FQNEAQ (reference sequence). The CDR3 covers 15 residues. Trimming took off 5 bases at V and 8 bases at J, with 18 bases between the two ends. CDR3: CASSRDRFLREKLFF. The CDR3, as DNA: TGTGCCAGCAGCAGAGACAGGTTTCTTAGGGAAAAACTGTTTTTT.

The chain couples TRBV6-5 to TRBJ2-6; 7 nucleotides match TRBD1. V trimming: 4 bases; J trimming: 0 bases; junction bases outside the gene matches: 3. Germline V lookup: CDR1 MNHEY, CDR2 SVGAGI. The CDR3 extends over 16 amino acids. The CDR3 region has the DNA TGTGCCAGCAGTTCAGCAGGGGGCTCTGGGGCCAACGTCCTGACTTTC. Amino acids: CASSSAGGSGANVLTF.

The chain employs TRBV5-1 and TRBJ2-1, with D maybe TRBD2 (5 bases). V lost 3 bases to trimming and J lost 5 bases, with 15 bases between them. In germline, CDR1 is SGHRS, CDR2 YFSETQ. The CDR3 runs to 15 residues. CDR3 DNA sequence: TGCGCCAGCAGCTCTTTAGCGAGGTCCCACAATGAGCAGTTCTTC. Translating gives CASSSLARSHNEQFF.

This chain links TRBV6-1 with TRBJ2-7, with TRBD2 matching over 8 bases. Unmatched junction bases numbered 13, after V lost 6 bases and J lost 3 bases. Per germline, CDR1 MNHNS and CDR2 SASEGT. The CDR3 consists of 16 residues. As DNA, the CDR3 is TGTGCCAGCAGAGAAAGACGGGTCGGGAGGGTCTACGAGCAGTACTTC. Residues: CASRERRVGRVYEQYF.

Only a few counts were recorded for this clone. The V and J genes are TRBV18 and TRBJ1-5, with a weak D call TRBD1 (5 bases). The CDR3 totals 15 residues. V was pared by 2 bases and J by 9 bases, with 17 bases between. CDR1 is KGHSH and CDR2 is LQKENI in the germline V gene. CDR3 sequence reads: CASSPGGQGGGPQHF. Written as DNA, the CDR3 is TGTGCCAGCTCACCAGGAGGGCAGGGCGGTGGGCCCCAGCATTTT.

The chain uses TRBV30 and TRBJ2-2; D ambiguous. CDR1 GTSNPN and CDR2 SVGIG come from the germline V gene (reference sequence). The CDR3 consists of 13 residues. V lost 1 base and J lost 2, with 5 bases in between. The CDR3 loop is CAWSAFNTGELFF. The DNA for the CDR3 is TGTGCCTGGAGTGCCTTCAACACCGGGGAGCTGTTTTTT.

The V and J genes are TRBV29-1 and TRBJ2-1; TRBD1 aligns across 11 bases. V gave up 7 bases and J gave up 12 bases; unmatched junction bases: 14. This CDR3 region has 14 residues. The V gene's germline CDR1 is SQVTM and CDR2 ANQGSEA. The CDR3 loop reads CSGTGGLFPGRQFF. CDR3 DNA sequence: TGCAGCGGGACAGGGGGCCTCTTTCCTGGACGGCAGTTCTTC.

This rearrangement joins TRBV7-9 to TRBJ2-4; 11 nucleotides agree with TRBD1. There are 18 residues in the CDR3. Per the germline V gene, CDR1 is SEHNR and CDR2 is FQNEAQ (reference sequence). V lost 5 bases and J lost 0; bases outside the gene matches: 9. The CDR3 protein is CASSAGTGGVLAKNIQYF. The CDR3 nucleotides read TGTGCCAGCAGCGCCGGGACAGGGGGAGTCCTAGCCAAAAACATTCAGTACTTC.

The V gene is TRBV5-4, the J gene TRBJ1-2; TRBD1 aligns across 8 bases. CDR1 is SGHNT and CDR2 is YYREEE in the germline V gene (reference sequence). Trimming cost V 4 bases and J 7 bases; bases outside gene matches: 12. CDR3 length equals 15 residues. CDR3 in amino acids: CASSPGGQAPRGYTF. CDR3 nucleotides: TGTGCCAGCAGCCCGGGGGGACAGGCCCCCCGTGGCTACACCTTC.

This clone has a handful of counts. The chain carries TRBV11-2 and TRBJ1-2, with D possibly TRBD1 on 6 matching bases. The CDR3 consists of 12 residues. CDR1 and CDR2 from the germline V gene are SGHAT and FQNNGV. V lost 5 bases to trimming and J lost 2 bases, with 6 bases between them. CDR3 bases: TGTGCCAGCAGCGGGGGCAACTATGGCTACACCTTC. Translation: CASSGGNYGYTF.

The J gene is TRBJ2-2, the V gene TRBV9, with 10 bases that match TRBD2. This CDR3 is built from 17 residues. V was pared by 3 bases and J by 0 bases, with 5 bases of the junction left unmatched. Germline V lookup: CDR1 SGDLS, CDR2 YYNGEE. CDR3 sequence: CASSAPSGGANTGELFF. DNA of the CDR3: TGTGCCAGCAGCGCCCCAAGCGGGGGGGCGAACACCGGGGAGCTGTTTTTT.

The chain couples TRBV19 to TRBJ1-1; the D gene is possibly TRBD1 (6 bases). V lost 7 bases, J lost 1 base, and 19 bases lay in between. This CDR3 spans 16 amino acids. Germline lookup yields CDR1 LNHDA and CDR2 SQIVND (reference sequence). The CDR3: CASIPLRGGKNTEAFF. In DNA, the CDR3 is TGTGCCAGTATCCCCTTAAGGGGGGGCAAGAACACTGAAGCTTTCTTT.